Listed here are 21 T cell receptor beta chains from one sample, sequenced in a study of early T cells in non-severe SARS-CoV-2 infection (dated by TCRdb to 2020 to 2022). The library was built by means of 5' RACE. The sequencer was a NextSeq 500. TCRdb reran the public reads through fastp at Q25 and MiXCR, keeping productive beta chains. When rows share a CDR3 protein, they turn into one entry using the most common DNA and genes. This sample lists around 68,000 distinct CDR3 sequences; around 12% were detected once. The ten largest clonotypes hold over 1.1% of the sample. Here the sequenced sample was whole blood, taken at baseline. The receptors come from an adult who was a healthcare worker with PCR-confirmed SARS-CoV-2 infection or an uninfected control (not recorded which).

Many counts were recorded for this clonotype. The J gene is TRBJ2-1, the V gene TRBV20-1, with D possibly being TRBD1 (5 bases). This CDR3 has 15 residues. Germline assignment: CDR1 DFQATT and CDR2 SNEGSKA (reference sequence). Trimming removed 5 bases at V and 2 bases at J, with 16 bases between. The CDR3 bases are TGCAGTGCTCCCCTCCCAGGGCCCCCCTACAATGAGCAGTTCTTC. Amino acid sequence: CSAPLPGPPYNEQFF.

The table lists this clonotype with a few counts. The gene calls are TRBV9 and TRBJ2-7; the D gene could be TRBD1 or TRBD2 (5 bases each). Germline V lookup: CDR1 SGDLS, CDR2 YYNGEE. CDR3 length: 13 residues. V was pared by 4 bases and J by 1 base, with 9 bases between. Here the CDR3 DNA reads TGTGCCAGCAGCCGGGACGATTCCTACGAGCAGTACTTC. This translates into CASSRDDSYEQYF.

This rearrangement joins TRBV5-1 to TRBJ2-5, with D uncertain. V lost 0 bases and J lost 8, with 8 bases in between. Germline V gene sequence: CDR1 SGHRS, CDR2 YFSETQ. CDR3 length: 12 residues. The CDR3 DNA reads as TGCGCCAGCAGCTTGGGATTTGATACCCAGTACTTC. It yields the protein CASSLGFDTQYF.

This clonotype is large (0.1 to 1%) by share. CDR3 amino acids: CASSPGRASYNEQFF. The CDR3 DNA reads as TGCGCCAGCAGCCCCGGTCGCGCTTCCTACAATGAGCAGTTCTTC. The chain joins TRBV4-3 to TRBJ2-1; no clear D gene. Germline V lookup: CDR1 LGHNA, CDR2 YSLEER. Trimming stripped 4 bases from V and 1 base from J, with 11 bases between. CDR3 length equals 15 residues.

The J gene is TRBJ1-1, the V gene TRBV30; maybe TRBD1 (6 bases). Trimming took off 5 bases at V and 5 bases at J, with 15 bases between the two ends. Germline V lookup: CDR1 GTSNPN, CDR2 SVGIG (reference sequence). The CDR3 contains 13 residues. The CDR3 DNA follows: TGTGCCTGGGGGTTAGGGGGTAGTACTGAAGCTTTCTTT. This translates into CAWGLGGSTEAFF.

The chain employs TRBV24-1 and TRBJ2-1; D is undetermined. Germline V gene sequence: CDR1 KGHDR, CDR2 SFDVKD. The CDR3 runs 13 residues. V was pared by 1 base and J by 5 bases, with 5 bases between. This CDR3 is CATSDFWNNEQFF. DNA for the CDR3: TGTGCCACCAGTGATTTTTGGAACAATGAGCAGTTCTTC.

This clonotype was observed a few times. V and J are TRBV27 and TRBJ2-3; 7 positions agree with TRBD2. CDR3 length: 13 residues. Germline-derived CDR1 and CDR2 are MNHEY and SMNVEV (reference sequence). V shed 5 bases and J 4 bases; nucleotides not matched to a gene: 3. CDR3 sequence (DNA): TGTGCCAGCAGTCGGGGGGTGGCAGATACGCAGTATTTT. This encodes CASSRGVADTQYF.

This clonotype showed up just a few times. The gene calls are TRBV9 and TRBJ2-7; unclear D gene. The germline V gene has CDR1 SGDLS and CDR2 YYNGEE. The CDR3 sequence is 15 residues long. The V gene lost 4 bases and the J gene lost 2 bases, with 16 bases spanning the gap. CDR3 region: CASSIGEGGPYEQYF. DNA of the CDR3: TGTGCCAGCAGCATCGGTGAAGGTGGGCCCTACGAGCAGTACTTC.

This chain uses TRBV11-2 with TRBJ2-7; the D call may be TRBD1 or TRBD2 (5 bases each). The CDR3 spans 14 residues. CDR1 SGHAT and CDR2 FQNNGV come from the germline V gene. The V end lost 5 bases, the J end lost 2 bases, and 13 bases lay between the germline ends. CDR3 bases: TGTGCCAGCAGCCTGGGGGTGGGCGCCTACGAGCAGTACTTC. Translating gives CASSLGVGAYEQYF. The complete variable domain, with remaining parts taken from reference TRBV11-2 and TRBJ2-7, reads EAGVAQSPRYKIIEKRQSVAFWCNPISGHATLYWYQQILGQGPKLLIQFQNNGVVDDSQLPKDRFSAERLKGVDSTLKIQPAKLEDSAVYLCASSLGVGAYEQYFGPGTRLTVT.

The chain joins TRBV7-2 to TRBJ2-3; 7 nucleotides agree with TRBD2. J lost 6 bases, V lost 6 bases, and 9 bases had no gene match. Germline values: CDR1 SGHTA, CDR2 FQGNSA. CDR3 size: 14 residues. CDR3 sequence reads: CASSYRDYQDTQYF. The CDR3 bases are TGTGCCAGCAGTTATCGGGACTACCAGGATACGCAGTATTTT.

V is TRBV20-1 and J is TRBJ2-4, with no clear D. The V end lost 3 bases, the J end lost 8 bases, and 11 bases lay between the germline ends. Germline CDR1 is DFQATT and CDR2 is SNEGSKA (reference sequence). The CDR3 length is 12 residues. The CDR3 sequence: CSARIHMDIQYF. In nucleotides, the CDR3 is TGCAGTGCTAGGATTCATATGGACATTCAGTACTTC.

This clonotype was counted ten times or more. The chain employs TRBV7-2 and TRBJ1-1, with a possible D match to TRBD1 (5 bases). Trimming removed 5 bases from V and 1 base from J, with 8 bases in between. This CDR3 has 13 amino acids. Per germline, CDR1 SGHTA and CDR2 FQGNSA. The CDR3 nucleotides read TGTGCCAGCAGCCGAGACAGGAACACTGAAGCTTTCTTT. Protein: CASSRDRNTEAFF.

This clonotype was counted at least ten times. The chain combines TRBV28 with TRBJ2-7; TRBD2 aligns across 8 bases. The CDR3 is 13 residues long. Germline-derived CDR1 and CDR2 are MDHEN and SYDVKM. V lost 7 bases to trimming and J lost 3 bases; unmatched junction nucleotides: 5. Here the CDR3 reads CASKLAARYEQYF. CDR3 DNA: TGTGCCAGCAAACTAGCGGCACGCTACGAGCAGTACTTC.

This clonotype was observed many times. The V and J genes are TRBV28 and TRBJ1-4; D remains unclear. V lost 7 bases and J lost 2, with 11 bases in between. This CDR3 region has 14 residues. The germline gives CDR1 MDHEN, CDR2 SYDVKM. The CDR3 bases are TGTGCCAGCAACACAGAGGAGACTAATGAAAAACTGTTTTTT. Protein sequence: CASNTEETNEKLFF.

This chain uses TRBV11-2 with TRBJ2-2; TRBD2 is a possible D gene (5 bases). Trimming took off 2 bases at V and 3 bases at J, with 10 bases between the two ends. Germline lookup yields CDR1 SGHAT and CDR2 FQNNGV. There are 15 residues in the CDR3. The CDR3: CASSLYYGDTGELFF. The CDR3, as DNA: TGTGCCAGCAGCTTATATTACGGGGACACCGGGGAGCTGTTTTTT.

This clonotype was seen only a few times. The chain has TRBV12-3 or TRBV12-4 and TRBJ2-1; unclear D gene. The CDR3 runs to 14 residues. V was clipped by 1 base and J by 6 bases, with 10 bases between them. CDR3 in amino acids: CASSLGLVVNEQFF. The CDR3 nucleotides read TGTGCCAGCAGTTTAGGGCTAGTTGTCAATGAGCAGTTCTTC.

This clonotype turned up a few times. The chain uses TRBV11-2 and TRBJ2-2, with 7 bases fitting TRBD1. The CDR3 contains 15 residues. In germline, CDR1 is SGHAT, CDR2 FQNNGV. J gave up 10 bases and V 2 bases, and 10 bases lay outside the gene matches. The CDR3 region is CASSLRGTVSEELFF. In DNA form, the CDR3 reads TGTGCCAGCAGCTTAAGGGGGACAGTAAGTGAGGAGCTGTTTTTT.

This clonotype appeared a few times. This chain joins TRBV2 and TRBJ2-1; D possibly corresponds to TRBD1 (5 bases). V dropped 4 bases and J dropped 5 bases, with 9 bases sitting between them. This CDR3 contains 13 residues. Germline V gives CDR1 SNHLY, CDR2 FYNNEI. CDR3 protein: CASSAQADNEQFF. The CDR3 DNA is TGTGCCAGCAGTGCACAGGCCGACAATGAGCAGTTCTTC.

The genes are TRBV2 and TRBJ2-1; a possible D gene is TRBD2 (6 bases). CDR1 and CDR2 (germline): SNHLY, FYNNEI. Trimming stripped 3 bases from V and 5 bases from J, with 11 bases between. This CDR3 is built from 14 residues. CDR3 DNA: TGTGCCAGCAGTGAGGGACTGGCAAACAATGAGCAGTTCTTC. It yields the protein CASSEGLANNEQFF.

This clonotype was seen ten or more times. The CDR3 is CASSVVAGSTDTQYF. CDR3 DNA sequence: TGTGCCAGCAGTGTTGTAGCGGGAAGCACAGATACGCAGTATTTT. The rearrangement links TRBV6-4 to TRBJ2-3; 8 bases match TRBD2. The CDR3 is 15 residues long. The trim removed 4 bases at V and 0 bases at J, leaving 3 bases unmatched. From germline, CDR1 is MRHNA and CDR2 SNTAGT.

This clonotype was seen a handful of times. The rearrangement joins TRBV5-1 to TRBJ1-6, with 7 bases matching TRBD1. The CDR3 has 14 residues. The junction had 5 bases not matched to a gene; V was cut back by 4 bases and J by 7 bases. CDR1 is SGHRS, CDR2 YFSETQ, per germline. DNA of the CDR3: TGCGCCAGCAGCATCAGGGGGGACAATTCACCCCTCCACTTT. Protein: CASSIRGDNSPLHF.